This TCR beta chain was observed in a study of T cell responses to AZD1222 COVID-19 vaccine. Whole-study results and caveats: Possibly, clonal diversity was underestimated; donors were largely white British and included more females. Mapped onto spike, vaccine-associated CD4 TCRs spanned it and were dominant at 160-218 and 743-854.

Sequencing used immunoSEQ multiplex PCR; TCRdb keeps in-frame clones, though not all of them. The sample contains about 100,000 clones, 70% to 90% of which appear only once. Germline trimming cut 4 bases from V and 6 bases from J; bases unmatched to any gene: 15. This CDR3 is 17 amino acids long. Looked up from germline, CDR1 is MNHEY and CDR2 is SMNVEV (reference sequence). As concerns this clone: Its antigen remains unknown.

The sequencing used peripheral blood, collected 28 days after the second AZD1222 dose. The chain couples TRBV27 to TRBJ1-2; 9 bases map to TRBD1. This receptor was taken from an adult who received the AZD1222 COVID-19 vaccine. In DNA form, the CDR3 reads TGTGCCAGCAGTTCACTACGACAGGGGGTCTTTCCCGATGGCTACACCTTC. This encodes CASSSLRQGVFPDGYTF.